The text below deals with one T cell receptor (beta chain). The data are from a study of control samples from healthy donors and cancer patients. Trimming took 4 bases from V and 1 from J; bases not matched to a gene: 7. The CDR3 runs 16 residues. From germline, CDR1 is SGDLS and CDR2 YYNGEE. This table comes from immunoSEQ multiplex PCR, and its TCRdb copy is limited to in-frame clones, with some not included. The repertoire shows roughly 190,000 clones; the top ten hold 2.2%. The chain carries TRBV9 and TRBJ2-1; 8 positions agree with TRBD2. This TCR derives from a young woman in good health. The sequenced material came from blood. In nucleotides, the CDR3 is TGTGCCAGCAGCCGCCGGGAGGGACATTCCTACAATGAGCAGTTCTTC. This codes for CASSRREGHSYNEQFF.